The 11 T cell receptor beta chains presented below share a single source sample, sequenced in a study of blood T cell repertoires in COVID-19. Generated by immunoSEQ multiplex PCR, the TCRdb table keeps only in-frame clones and is missing some. The sample yields about 280,000 clones, around 87% seen once. Sequenced input: peripheral blood. The receptors stem from a woman younger than 45 who had recovered from COVID-19.

The CDR3 coding sequence is TGTGCCAGCAGCGAGGACACCTACGAGCAGTACTTC. Amino acid sequence: CASSEDTYEQYF. The genes are TRBV2 and TRBJ2-7; tentative D call: TRBD1 (5 bases). Looked up from germline, CDR1 is SNHLY and CDR2 is FYNNEI. There are 12 residues in the CDR3. V lost 6 bases and J lost 2, with 8 bases in between.

V is TRBV11-1 and J is TRBJ2-2; TRBD2 matches 8 bases. Per germline, CDR1 SGHAT and CDR2 FQDESV (reference sequence). The length of the CDR3 is 14 residues. V gave up 5 bases and J gave up 3 bases; unmatched junction bases: 2. The CDR3 bases are TGTGCCAGCAGCGCGCGGGAGGACACCGGGGAGCTGTTTTTT. Amino acid sequence: CASSAREDTGELFF.

The chain carries TRBV3-1 (or the pseudogene TRBV3-2) and TRBJ1-2; D uncertain. Germline V lookup: CDR1 LGHDT, CDR2 YNNKEL (reference sequence). Trimming removed 3 bases from V and 6 bases from J, with 5 bases in between. The CDR3 length is 11 residues. CDR3 DNA: TGTGCCAGCAGCCATATCGATGGCTACACCTTC. It encodes CASSHIDGYTF.

This clone was seen a single time. This sequence joins TRBV27 and TRBJ1-1, with D hard to call. V was pared by 2 bases and J by 3 bases, with 13 bases between. Per the germline V gene, CDR1 is MNHEY and CDR2 is SMNVEV (reference sequence). CDR3 length: 15 amino acids. For the CDR3, the DNA is TGTGCCAGCAGTTTAACGTTCCTCGCGTACACTGAAGCTTTCTTT. Encoded protein: CASSLTFLAYTEAFF.

This chain links TRBV19 with TRBJ2-4, with a possible D match to TRBD2 (5 bases). Per the germline V gene, CDR1 is LNHDA and CDR2 is SQIVND (reference sequence). Trimming stripped 7 bases from V and 4 bases from J, with 14 bases between. The CDR3 extends over 14 amino acids. In DNA, the CDR3 is TGTGCCAGTAAGGTTGGTCTAGCTAAAAACATTCAGTACTTC. It is translated as CASKVGLAKNIQYF.

Of note for this clone: This likely traces to a read error, being one base from a far larger clone. The genes are TRBV2 and TRBJ2-3; 10 bases agree with TRBD1. V lost 4 bases, J lost 1 base, and 2 bases stayed unmatched. Germline CDR1 SNHLY, CDR2 FYNNEI. CDR3 length equals 15 residues. CDR3 DNA sequence: TGTGCCAGCAGTGCCGGGACAGGGGGCACAGATACGCAGTATTTT. Translated: CASSAGTGGTDTQYF.

V and J are TRBV27 and TRBJ2-5, with D tentatively TRBD2 (6 bases). Germline V gene lookup returns CDR1 MNHEY and CDR2 SMNVEV (reference sequence). The V end lost 2 bases, the J end lost 1 base, and 11 bases lay between the germline ends. The CDR3 is 15 residues long. This chain's CDR3 is CASSLGGVFQETQYF. CDR3 in DNA: TGTGCCAGCAGTTTAGGAGGGGTATTCCAAGAGACCCAGTACTTC.

V gene TRBV2 combines with J gene TRBJ2-5; TRBD2 agrees at 8 bases. This CDR3 contains 15 residues. V lost 1 base to trimming and J lost 4 bases; unmatched junction nucleotides: 5. From germline, CDR1 is SNHLY and CDR2 FYNNEI. The CDR3 is CASSEVGGGRETQYF. CDR3 nucleotide sequence: TGTGCCAGCAGTGAAGTCGGGGGGGGGCGAGAGACCCAGTACTTC. Using reference TRBV2 and TRBJ2-5 for the parts outside the CDR3, the full variable domain is EPEVTQTPSHQVTQMGQEVILRCVPISNHLYFYWYRQILGQKVEFLVSFYNNEISEKSEIFDDQFSVERPDGSNFTLKIRSTKLEDSAMYFCASSEVGGGRETQYFGPGTRLLVL.

CDR3 sequence (DNA): TGCGCCAGCAGCTTCCAACAGGGGAATGAGCAGTTCTTC. It specifies CASSFQQGNEQFF. V gene TRBV5-1 combines with J gene TRBJ2-1, with 7 bases aligning to TRBD1. Germline loops: CDR1 SGHRS, CDR2 YFSETQ. The CDR3 extends over 13 amino acids. V lost 2 bases to trimming and J lost 7 bases; unmatched junction nucleotides: 3.

V gene TRBV24-1 combines with J gene TRBJ2-2; 11 nucleotides align to TRBD2. Germline values: CDR1 KGHDR, CDR2 SFDVKD. The CDR3 runs to 17 residues. Trimming at V came to 3 bases and at J to 4 bases, leaving 6 bases not matched to a gene. The chain's CDR3 is CATSDLIAGGSTGELFF. CDR3 bases: TGTGCCACCAGTGATCTCATAGCGGGAGGGAGCACCGGGGAGCTGTTTTTT.

The V and J genes are TRBV29-1 and TRBJ2-1; 8 bases align to TRBD2. CDR3 size: 16 residues. V shed 4 bases, J shed 2 bases, and the junction held 10 bases outside the gene matches. Germline V gives CDR1 SQVTM, CDR2 ANQGSEA. The CDR3 loop is CSVVVERERPYNEQFF. The CDR3 nucleotides read TGCAGCGTTGTAGTGGAGCGGGAGCGTCCCTACAATGAGCAGTTCTTC.